This section outlines one T cell receptor beta chain sequence together with its context. The antigen is unknown. The CDR3 spans 12 residues. V lost 0 bases and J 3 bases, leaving 4 bases between the germline ends. Germline loops: CDR1 GTSNPN, CDR2 SVGIG (reference sequence). TCRdb analysed the RACE reads with MiXCR anew, one entry per CDR3 protein. The table shows some 82,000 distinct CDR3 sequences, with approximately 6.6% occurring only once. This entry belongs to a study of human T cells and chemical hapten exposure. Study outcomes and limitations: Donors had alopecia, so their immune response may differ from healthy people's.

Time point here: patch test 2, 6 weeks after DPC sensitization. Treatment meaning: therapeutic diphenylcyclopropenone sensitization with weekly scalp DPC. The starting material, unfractionated whole blood, was used for total RNA extraction. Material: whole blood, obtained in connection with sensitization to the hapten diphenylcyclopropenone (DPC). The origin of this receptor is a woman aged 30 to 39 with alopecia areata. Some clones in this sample may be carry-over from other donors' samples. The gene calls are TRBV30 and TRBJ2-3; unclear D gene. Written as DNA, the CDR3 is TGTGCCTGGAGTGTACGGACAGATACGCAGTATTTT. Amino acid sequence: CAWSVRTDTQYF. The variable domain in full, completed from reference TRBV30 and TRBJ2-3, reads SQTIHQWPATLVQPVGSPLSLECTVEGTSNPNLYWYRQAAGRGLQLLFYSVGIGQISSEVPQNLSASRPQDRQFILSSKKLLLSDSGFYLCAWSVRTDTQYFGPGTRLTVL.